These T cell receptor beta chains were read from a single sample in a study of CD8+ T cells in alopecia areata. Clones were sequenced by immunoSEQ multiplex PCR, and TCRdb holds only the in-frame ones, with some missing. This table holds approximately 200,000 clones, around 60% found once. Here the sequenced sample was CD4+ T cells sorted from blood, taken at week 4, from a patient treated with tofacitinib. These receptors all come from a human donor with alopecia areata. Both conserved end residues are part of each CDR3. Fields, in order: V gene, J gene, D gene, clone size, CDR3 DNA, CDR3 protein. The D gene is left open where the match is weak. Clone size is given for some rows only: seen once, a few or many times, or a class if the clone is expanded.

>TRBV6-1|TRBJ2-4|-|-
TGTGCCAGCAGTGAACGGGGGCGAGACATTCAGTACTTC
CASSERGRDIQYF
>TRBV5-6|TRBJ2-5|TRBD1|-
TGTGCCAGCAGCTTCGGGACAGGGGCGGAGACCCAGTACTTC
CASSFGTGAETQYF
>TRBV6-5|TRBJ2-5|-|-
TGTGCCAGCAGCCAGGGGGAGACCCAGTACTTC
CASSQGETQYF
>TRBV7-2|TRBJ2-7|TRBD1|-
TGTGCCAGCAGCTTTCGACAGGGATCACAGTACTTC
CASSFRQGSQYF
>TRBV4-1|TRBJ1-5|-|-
TGCGCCAGCAGCCAAGGCAGGGACGGCAATCAGCCCCAGCATTTT
CASSQGRDGNQPQHF
>TRBV20-1|TRBJ1-2|-|-
TGCAGTGCTAGACGGGGCTCTGGCTACACCTTC
CSARRGSGYTF
>TRBV15|TRBJ1-2|-|-
TGTGCCACCAGCAGAGATTGGGTTTCGGGAGGCTACACCTTC
CATSRDWVSGGYTF
>TRBV7-9|TRBJ2-2|-|-
TGTGCCAGCAGCCAAGCCAGTACCAGCGCGAACACCGGGGAGCTGTTTTTT
CASSQASTSANTGELFF
>TRBV29-1|TRBJ2-5|-|few
TGCAGCGCTCACGTCGGCGGAGAGACCCAGTACTTC
CSAHVGGETQYF
>TRBV7-3|TRBJ2-2|TRBD1|-
TGTGCCAGCAGTTTCGGACAGGGAAACACCGGGGAGCTGTTTTTT
CASSFGQGNTGELFF
>TRBV7-2|TRBJ1-6|-|few
TGTGCCAGCAGCCAAAAATATGGGGATTCACCCCTCCACTTT
CASSQKYGDSPLHF
>TRBV30|TRBJ2-7|TRBD1|once
TGTGCCTGGAGTGTTCGAACAGGGGACGAGCAGTACTTC
CAWSVRTGDEQYF
>TRBV6-1|TRBJ2-5|-|-
TGTGCCAGCAGCTGGAAACGGGACAACCAAGAGACCCAGTACTTC
CASSWKRDNQETQYF
>TRBV9|TRBJ2-7|-|-
TGTGCCAGCAGCGTAGTTGCGGACGGTACCTACGAGCAGTACTTC
CASSVVADGTYEQYF
>TRBV7-9|TRBJ2-2|TRBD1|-
TGTGCCAGCAGCCCTCAAGGGGGACAGGGCGCCGGGGAGCTGTTTTTT
CASSPQGGQGAGELFF
>TRBV29-1|TRBJ2-3|TRBD1|few
TGCAGCGTTGTTCAAGGGGGCTTGGGGACAGATACGCAGTATTTT
CSVVQGGLGTDTQYF
>TRBV29-1|TRBJ2-2|-|once
TGCAGCGTTCGGCCCGTAAACACCGGGGAGCTGTTTTTT
CSVRPVNTGELFF
>TRBV5-4|TRBJ2-7|-|-
TGTGCCAGCAGCTTGGCCGGGATGCCCTACGAGCAGTACTTC
CASSLAGMPYEQYF
>TRBV29-1|TRBJ1-1|-|few
TGCAGCGTTGAGCGGACAGTTCTGAACACTGAAGCTTTCTTT
CSVERTVLNTEAFF
>TRBV29-1|TRBJ2-5|-|once
TGCAGCGGAAGCGGTTTATTGACGGTGGAGACCCAGTACTTC
CSGSGLLTVETQYF
>TRBV30|TRBJ1-5|-|-
TGTGCCTGGAGCCCGGGACCACCCCAGCCCCAGCATTTT
CAWSPGPPQPQHF
>TRBV7-2|TRBJ2-3|-|-
TGTGCCAGCAGCCCAAGAACGAATACGCAGTATTTT
CASSPRTNTQYF
>TRBV7-2|TRBJ2-3|TRBD2|once
TGTGCCAGCGGTATAGCGGGGACAGATACGCAGTATTTT
CASGIAGTDTQYF
>TRBV18|TRBJ1-6|-|once
TGTGCCAGCTCACCACAGACTGCCCCTTCACCCCTCCACTTT
CASSPQTAPSPLHF
>TRBV10-3|TRBJ1-2|-|few
TGTGCCATCAGTGAGTCCCAGAAATGGGGTGGCTACACCTTC
CAISESQKWGGYTF
>TRBV15|TRBJ2-1|TRBD2|few
TGTGCCACCAGCAGAGTGCTAGCGGACAATGAGCAGTTCTTC
CATSRVLADNEQFF
>TRBV29-1|TRBJ2-1|-|-
TGCAGCGGGACCTCTTACAATGAGCAGTTCTTC
CSGTSYNEQFF
>TRBV18|TRBJ2-7|TRBD1|few
TGTGCCAGCTCAGGACAGGGCAACCGCAACGAGCAGTACTTC
CASSGQGNRNEQYF